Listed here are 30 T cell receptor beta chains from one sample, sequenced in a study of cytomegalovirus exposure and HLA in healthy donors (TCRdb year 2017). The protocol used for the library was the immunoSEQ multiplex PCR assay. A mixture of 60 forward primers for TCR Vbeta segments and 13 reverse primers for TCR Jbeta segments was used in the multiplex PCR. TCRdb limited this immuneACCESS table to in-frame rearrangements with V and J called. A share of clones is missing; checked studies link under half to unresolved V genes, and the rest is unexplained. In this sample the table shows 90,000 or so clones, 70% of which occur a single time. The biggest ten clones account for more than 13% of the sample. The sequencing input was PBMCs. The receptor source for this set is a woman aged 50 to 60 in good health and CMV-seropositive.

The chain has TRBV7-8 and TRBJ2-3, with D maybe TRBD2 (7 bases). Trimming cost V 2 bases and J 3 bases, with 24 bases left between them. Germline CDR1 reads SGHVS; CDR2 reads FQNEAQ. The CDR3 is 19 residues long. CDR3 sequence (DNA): TGTGCCAGCAGCTTAACTAGCGTTAAAGCCTTCCAGGGGACAGATACGCAGTATTTT. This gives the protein CASSLTSVKAFQGTDTQYF.

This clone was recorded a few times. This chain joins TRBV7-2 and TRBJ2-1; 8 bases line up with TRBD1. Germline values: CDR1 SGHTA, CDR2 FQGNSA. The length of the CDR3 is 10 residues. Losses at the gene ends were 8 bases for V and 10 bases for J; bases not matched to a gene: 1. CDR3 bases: TGTGCCAGCGGGGACAGGGAGCAGTTCTTC. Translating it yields CASGDREQFF.

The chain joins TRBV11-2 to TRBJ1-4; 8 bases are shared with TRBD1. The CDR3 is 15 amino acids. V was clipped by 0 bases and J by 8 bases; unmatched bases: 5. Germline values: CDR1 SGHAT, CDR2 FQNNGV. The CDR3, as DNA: TGTGCCAGCAGCTTAGATATTAGGGACAGGGAAAAACTGTTTTTT. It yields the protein CASSLDIRDREKLFF.

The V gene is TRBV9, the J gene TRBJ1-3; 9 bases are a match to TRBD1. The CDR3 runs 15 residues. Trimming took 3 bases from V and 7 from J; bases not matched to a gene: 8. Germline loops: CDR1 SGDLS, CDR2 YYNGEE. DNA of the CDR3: TGTGCCAGCAGCGCCTACAGGGGGCCGAGGAACACCATATATTTT. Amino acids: CASSAYRGPRNTIYF.

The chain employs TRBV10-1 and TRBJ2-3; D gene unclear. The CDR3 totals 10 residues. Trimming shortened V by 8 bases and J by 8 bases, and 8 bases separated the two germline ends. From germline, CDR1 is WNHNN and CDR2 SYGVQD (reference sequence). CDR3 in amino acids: CASLRCTQYF. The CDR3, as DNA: TGCGCCAGCCTGAGGTGTACGCAGTATTTT.

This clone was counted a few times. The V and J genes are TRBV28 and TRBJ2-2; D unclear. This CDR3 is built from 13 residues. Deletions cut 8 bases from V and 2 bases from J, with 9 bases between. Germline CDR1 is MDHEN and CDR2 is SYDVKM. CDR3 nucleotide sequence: TGTGCCAGCCGTACTGCTAACACCGGGGAGCTGTTTTTT. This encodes CASRTANTGELFF.

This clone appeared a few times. The CDR3 bases are TGTGCCAGCAGCTTGGCCAGGAGGGCGACCCAGTACTTC. This translates into CASSLARRATQYF. The V and J genes are TRBV5-6 and TRBJ2-5; TRBD2 is a possible D gene (6 bases). The CDR3 sequence is 13 residues long. The V end lost 0 bases, the J end lost 7 bases, and 10 bases lay between the germline ends. Looked up from germline, CDR1 is SGHDT and CDR2 is YYEEEE.

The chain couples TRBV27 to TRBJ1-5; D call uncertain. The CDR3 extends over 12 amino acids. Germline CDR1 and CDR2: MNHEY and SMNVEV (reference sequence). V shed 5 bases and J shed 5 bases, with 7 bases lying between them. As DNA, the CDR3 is TGTGCCAGCAGTCCTGGGCATCAGCCCCAGCATTTT. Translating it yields CASSPGHQPQHF.

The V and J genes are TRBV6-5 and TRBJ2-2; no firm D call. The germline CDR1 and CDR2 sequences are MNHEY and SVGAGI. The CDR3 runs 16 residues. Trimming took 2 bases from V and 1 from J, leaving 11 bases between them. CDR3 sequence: CASSYGGGWNTGELFF. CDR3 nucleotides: TGTGCCAGCAGTTACGGTGGCGGATGGAACACCGGGGAGCTGTTTTTT.

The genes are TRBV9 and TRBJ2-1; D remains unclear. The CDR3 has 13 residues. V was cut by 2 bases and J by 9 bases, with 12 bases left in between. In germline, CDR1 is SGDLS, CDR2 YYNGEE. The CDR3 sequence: CASSVAGPGEQFF. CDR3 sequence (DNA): TGTGCCAGCAGCGTGGCTGGCCCGGGTGAGCAGTTCTTC.

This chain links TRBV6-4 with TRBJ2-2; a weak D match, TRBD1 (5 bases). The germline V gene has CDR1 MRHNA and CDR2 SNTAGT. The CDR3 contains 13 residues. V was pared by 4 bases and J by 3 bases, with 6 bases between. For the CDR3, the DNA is TGTGCCAGCAGTGCCAGGGACACCGGGGAGCTGTTTTTT. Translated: CASSARDTGELFF.

CDR3 region: CASSLAGVNEKLFF. CDR3 nucleotides: TGTGCCAGCAGTTTGGCGGGTGTCAATGAAAAACTGTTTTTT. The chain has TRBV28 and TRBJ1-4; D gene ambiguous. The germline V gene encodes CDR1 MDHEN and CDR2 SYDVKM. The CDR3 contains 14 residues. Trimming took 3 bases from V and 5 from J, leaving 10 bases between them.

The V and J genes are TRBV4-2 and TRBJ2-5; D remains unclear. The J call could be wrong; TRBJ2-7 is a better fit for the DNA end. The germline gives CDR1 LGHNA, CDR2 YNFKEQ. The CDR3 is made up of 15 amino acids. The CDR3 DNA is TGTGCCAGCAGCCAAGAAATAACCCGAGAATACGAGCAGTACTTC. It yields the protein CASSQEITREYEQYF.

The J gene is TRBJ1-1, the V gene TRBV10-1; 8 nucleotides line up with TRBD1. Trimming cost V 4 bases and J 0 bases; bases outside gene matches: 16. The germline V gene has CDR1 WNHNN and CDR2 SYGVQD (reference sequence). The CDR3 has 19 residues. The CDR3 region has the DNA TGCGCCAGCAGTGTCCATCGGGGCGGGACAGGCAGCTTGAACACTGAAGCTTTCTTT. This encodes CASSVHRGGTGSLNTEAFF.

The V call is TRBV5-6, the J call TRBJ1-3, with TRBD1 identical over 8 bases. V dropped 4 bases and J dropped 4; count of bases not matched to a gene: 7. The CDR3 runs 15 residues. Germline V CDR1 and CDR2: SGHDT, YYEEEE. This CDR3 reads CASSNYQGAGNTIYF. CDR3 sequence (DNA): TGTGCCAGCAGCAACTACCAGGGGGCAGGAAACACCATATATTTT.

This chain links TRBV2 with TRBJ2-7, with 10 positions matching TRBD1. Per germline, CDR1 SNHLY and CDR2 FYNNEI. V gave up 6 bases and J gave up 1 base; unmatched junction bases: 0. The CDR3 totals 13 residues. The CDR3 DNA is TGTGCCAGCAGGGACAGGGGGTCCTACGAGCAGTACTTC. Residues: CASRDRGSYEQYF.

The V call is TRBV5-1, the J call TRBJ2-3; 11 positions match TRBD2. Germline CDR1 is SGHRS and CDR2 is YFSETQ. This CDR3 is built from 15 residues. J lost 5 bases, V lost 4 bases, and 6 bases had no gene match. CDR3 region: CASSLSGRAVDTQYF. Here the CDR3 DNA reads TGCGCCAGCAGCCTTAGCGGGAGGGCCGTAGATACGCAGTATTTT.

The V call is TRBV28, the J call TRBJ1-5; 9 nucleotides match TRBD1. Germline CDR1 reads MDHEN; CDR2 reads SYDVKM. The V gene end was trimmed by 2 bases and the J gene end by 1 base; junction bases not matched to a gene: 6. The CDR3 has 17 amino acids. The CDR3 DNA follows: TGTGCCAGCAGTTTACGGGACAGGGCAATAAGCAATCAGCCCCAGCATTTT. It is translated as CASSLRDRAISNQPQHF. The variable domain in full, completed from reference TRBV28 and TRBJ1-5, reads DVKVTQSSRYLVKRTGEKVFLECVQDMDHENMFWYRQDPGLGLRLIYFSYDVKMKEKGDIPEGYSVSREKKERFSLILESASTNQTSMYLCASSLRDRAISNQPQHFGDGTRLSIL.

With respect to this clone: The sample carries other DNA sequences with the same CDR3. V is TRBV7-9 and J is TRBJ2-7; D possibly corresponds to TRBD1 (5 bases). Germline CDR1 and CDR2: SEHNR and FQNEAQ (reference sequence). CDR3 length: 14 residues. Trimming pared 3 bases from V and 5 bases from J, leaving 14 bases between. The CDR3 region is CASSLGSRGNEQYF. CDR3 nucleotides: TGTGCCAGCAGCTTGGGGTCTAGGGGTAACGAGCAGTACTTC. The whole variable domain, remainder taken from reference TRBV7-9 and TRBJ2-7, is DTGVSQNPRHKITKRGQNVTFRCDPISEHNRLYWYRQTLGQGPEFLTYFQNEAQLEKSRLLSDRFSAERPKGSFSTLEIQRTEQGDSAMYLCASSLGSRGNEQYFGPGTRLTVT.

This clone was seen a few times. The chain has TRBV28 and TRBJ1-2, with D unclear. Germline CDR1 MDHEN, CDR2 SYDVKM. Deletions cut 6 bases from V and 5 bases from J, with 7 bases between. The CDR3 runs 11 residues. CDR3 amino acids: CASSPQYGYTF. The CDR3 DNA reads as TGTGCCAGCAGCCCGCAGTATGGCTACACCTTC.

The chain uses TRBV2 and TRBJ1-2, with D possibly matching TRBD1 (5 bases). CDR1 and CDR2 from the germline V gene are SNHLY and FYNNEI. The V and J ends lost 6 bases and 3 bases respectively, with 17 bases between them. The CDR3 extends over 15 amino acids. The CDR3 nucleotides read TGTGCCAGCAGACCCTGGGGGGGGAATGACTATGGCTACACCTTC. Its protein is CASRPWGGNDYGYTF.

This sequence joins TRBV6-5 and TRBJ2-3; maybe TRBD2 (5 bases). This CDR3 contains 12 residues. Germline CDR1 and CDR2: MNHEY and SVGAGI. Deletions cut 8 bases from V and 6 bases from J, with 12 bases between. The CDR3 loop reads CASGTLADTQYF. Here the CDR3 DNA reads TGTGCCAGCGGAACCCTAGCTGATACGCAGTATTTT.

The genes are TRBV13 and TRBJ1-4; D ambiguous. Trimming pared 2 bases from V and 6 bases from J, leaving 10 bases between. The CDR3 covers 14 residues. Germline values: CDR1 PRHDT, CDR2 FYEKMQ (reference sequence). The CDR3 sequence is CASSLLARDEKLFF. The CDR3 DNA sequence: TGTGCCAGCAGCTTACTGGCCCGGGATGAAAAACTGTTTTTT.

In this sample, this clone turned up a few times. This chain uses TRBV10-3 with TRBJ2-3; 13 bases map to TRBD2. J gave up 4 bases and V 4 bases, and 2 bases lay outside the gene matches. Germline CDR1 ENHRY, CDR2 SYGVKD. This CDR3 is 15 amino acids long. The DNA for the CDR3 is TGTGCCATCAGTGGTGGACTAGCGGGAGCAGATACGCAGTATTTT. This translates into CAISGGLAGADTQYF.

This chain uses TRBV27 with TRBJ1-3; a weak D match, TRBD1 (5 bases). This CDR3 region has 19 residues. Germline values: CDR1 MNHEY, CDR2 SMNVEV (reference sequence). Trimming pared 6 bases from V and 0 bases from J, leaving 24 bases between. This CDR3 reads CASSLVPVGGLGSGNTIYF. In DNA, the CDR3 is TGTGCCAGCAGCCTAGTCCCTGTGGGGGGTTTAGGCTCTGGAAACACCATATATTTT.

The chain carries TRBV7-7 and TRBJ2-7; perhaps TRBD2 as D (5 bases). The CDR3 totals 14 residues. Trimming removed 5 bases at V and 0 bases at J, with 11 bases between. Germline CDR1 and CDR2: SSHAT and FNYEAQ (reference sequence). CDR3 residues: CASSVSRDSYEQYF. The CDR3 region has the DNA TGTGCCAGCAGCGTCTCACGGGACTCCTACGAGCAGTACTTC.

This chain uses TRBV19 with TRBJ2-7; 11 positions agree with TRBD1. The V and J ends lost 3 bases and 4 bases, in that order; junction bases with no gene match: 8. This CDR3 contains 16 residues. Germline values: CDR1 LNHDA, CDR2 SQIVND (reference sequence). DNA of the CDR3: TGTGCCAGTAGTATCAAGAGGACAGGGGGCGGTTACGAGCAGTACTTC. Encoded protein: CASSIKRTGGGYEQYF. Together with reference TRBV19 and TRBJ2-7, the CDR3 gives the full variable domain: DGGITQSPKYLFRKEGQNVTLSCEQNLNHDAMYWYRQDPGQGLRLIYYSQIVNDFQKGDIAEGYSVSREKKESFPLTVTSAQKNPTAFYLCASSIKRTGGGYEQYFGPGTRLTVT.

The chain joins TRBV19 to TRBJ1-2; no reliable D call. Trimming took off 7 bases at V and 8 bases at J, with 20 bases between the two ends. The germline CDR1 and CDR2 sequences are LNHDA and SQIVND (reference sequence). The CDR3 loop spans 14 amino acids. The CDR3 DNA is TGTGCCAGTACAAAGGGAGACGTTGGCGGCGGCTACACCTTC. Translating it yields CASTKGDVGGGYTF.

Here the CDR3 DNA reads TGTGCCAGCAGTTTATTGGCGGGAGGGCGGACCGGGGAGCTGTTTTTT. Amino acid sequence: CASSLLAGGRTGELFF. The rearrangement uses TRBV27 and TRBJ2-2; 9 nucleotides line up with TRBD2. Germline V gene sequence: CDR1 MNHEY, CDR2 SMNVEV (reference sequence). The CDR3 extends over 16 amino acids. The trim removed 1 base at V and 5 bases at J, leaving 5 bases unmatched.

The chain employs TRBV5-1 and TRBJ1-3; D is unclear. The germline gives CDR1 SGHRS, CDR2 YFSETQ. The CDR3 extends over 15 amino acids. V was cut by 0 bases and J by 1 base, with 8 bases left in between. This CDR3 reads CASSLGSWSGNTIYF. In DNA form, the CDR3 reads TGCGCCAGCAGCTTGGGGAGTTGGTCTGGAAACACCATATATTTT.